This TCR beta chain was captured in a study of chemoradiotherapy in HPV16-positive cancers. Using immunoSEQ multiplex PCR, the repertoire was profiled, and TCRdb retains in-frame clones only, with some absent. The sample contains over a thousand clones, about 80% of which appear only once. With regard to this clone: Antigen: not known.

The CDR3 runs to 13 residues. Trimming pared 10 bases from V and 6 bases from J, leaving 16 bases between. Germline CDR1 and CDR2: LGHNA and YNFKEQ. General study results and limits: The functional HPV-specific definition rests on just two HPV16-positive patients. Non-HPV-specific T cells did not expand in tumors during treatment, whereas candidate HPV-specific clones and E7-related motifs did.

The chain joins TRBV4-2 to TRBJ1-3, with a tentative D call TRBD1 (6 bases). Sequences were derived from tumor tissue, sampled from a patient who underwent chemoradiotherapy. This receptor was identified in a human donor with HPV-associated anogenital cancer. The CDR3 nucleotides are TGTGCCACCGGGGGGGGCTCTATAAACACCATATATTTT. This codes for CATGGGSINTIYF.